A selection of T cell receptor beta chains follows, all from one sample in a study of CD8 T cells in ankylosing spondylitis. Each CDR3 protein gets one entry after TCRdb re-called the 5' RACE reads with MiXCR. Here the sample spans roughly 370,000 distinct CDR3 sequences, 20% to 25% being singletons. Sequenced material: blood, either unsorted or a sorted T cell fraction (not recorded which). These TCRs come from a male donor with ankylosing spondylitis. Both conserved end residues are part of each CDR3. The D gene is left open where the match is weak. Size values are once, few and many counts, or a class for expanded clones, and some rows have none.

clone_size j_call d_call v_call cdr3_aa cdr3_nt
few TRBJ2-1 NA TRBV12-3/TRBV12-4 CASTMTGWGRKFF TGTGCCAGCACCATGACGGGATGGGGGAGGAAGTTCTTC
few TRBJ2-1 TRBD2 TRBV12-3/TRBV12-4 CASSLGASGAYNEQFF TGTGCCAGCAGTTTAGGGGCTAGCGGGGCATACAATGAGCAGTTCTTC
NA TRBJ2-5 NA TRBV30 CAWSVGDTSQTQYF TGTGCCTGGAGTGTGGGGGACACATCACAGACCCAGTACTTC
NA TRBJ2-1 NA TRBV2 CASSDISGAYNEQFF TGTGCCAGCAGTGATATCAGTGGGGCCTACAATGAGCAGTTCTTC
NA TRBJ2-1 TRBD2 TRBV4-3 CASSQASGGTYNEQFF TGCGCCAGCAGCCAAGCCTCGGGAGGGACCTACAATGAGCAGTTCTTC
NA TRBJ1-5 NA TRBV12-3/TRBV12-4 CASSLARVEPQHF TGTGCCAGCAGTTTAGCGAGAGTAGAGCCCCAGCATTTT
NA TRBJ2-5 TRBD2 TRBV10-3 CAISESLAGGPKKETQYF TGTGCCATCAGTGAGTCGCTAGCGGGAGGGCCTAAGAAAGAGACCCAGTACTTC
NA TRBJ1-2 NA TRBV10-2 CASSEPGSDSAAGYTF TGCGCCAGCAGTGAACCAGGGTCAGACTCAGCGGCTGGCTACACCTTC
few TRBJ1-2 NA TRBV3-1 CASSQEYGYTF TGTGCCAGCAGCCAAGAATATGGCTACACCTTC
NA TRBJ1-1 NA TRBV6-5 CASSYSESVNTEAFF TGTGCCAGCAGTTACTCAGAGTCCGTGAACACTGAAGCTTTCTTT
many TRBJ1-2 TRBD1 TRBV29-1 CSVGTGEANYGYTF TGCAGCGTTGGGACAGGGGAAGCTAACTATGGCTACACCTTC
NA TRBJ1-2 NA TRBV5-1 CASSLGGGNVGYTF TGCGCCAGCAGCTTGGGTGGAGGGAACGTTGGCTACACCTTC
NA TRBJ2-5 TRBD2 TRBV4-2 CASSQLTLAVQETQYF TGTGCCAGCAGCCAACTAACTCTAGCGGTACAAGAGACCCAGTACTTC
NA TRBJ1-3 NA TRBV5-1 CASSLGQKPAGNTIYF TGCGCCAGCAGCTTGGGACAGAAACCTGCTGGAAACACCATATATTTT
NA TRBJ2-3 TRBD1 TRBV5-6 CASSRTGSDTQYF TGTGCCAGCAGCCGGACAGGGTCAGATACGCAGTATTTT
NA TRBJ2-5 NA TRBV6-1 CASSDFGETQYF TGTGCCAGCAGTGATTTTGGGGAGACCCAGTACTTC
few TRBJ2-6 NA TRBV4-2 CASSQEDSRSGANVLTF TGTGCCAGCAGCCAAGAAGATTCACGCTCTGGGGCCAACGTCCTGACTTTC
many TRBJ2-1 NA TRBV20-1 CSANVPSSYNEQFF TGCAGTGCTAATGTCCCAAGCTCCTACAATGAGCAGTTCTTC
NA TRBJ2-1 NA TRBV24-1 CATSSPLNEQFF TGTGCCACCAGTTCGCCCTTAAATGAGCAGTTCTTC
few TRBJ2-1 TRBD2 TRBV24-1 CATSDFLTEREDLNEQFF TGTGCCACCAGTGATTTCCTCACCGAGCGGGAGGATCTCAATGAGCAGTTCTTC
NA TRBJ2-4 TRBD1 TRBV5-1 CASSGTGLNIQYF TGCGCCAGCAGCGGGACAGGGCTGAACATTCAGTACTTC
once TRBJ2-3 TRBD1 TRBV5-1 CASSGQVSSTDTQYF TGCGCCAGCAGCGGACAGGTTTCTAGCACAGATACGCAGTATTTT
NA TRBJ2-3 TRBD2 TRBV28 CASSSSSAGGRADTQYF TGTGCCAGCAGTTCCTCCTCCGCGGGAGGGAGGGCAGATACGCAGTATTTT
NA TRBJ2-4 NA TRBV20-1 CSAREGRHIQYF TGCAGTGCTAGAGAGGGGCGGCACATTCAGTACTTC
few TRBJ2-1 TRBD1 TRBV9 CASSVGPRDRAYNEQFF TGTGCCAGCAGCGTAGGTCCCCGGGACAGGGCTTACAATGAGCAGTTCTTC
few TRBJ2-5 NA TRBV27 CASSLGGTVGTQYF TGTGCCAGCAGTTTAGGGGGGACAGTCGGGACCCAGTACTTC
NA TRBJ1-5 NA TRBV11-2 CASSRGDLSNQPQHF TGTGCCAGCAGCCGGGGAGACCTTAGCAATCAGCCCCAGCATTTT
few TRBJ2-3 TRBD2 TRBV30 CAWSVGGSTDTQYF TGTGCCTGGAGTGTGGGGGGGAGCACAGATACGCAGTATTTT
NA TRBJ1-1 NA TRBV29-1 CSVGSPLHTEAFF TGCAGCGTTGGAAGTCCTCTTCACACTGAAGCTTTCTTT
NA TRBJ2-1 TRBD1 TRBV20-1 CSASGDRAYNEQFF TGCAGTGCCAGCGGGGACAGGGCCTACAATGAGCAGTTCTTC
few TRBJ2-7 TRBD1 TRBV10-3 CAISGTGRTQYF TGTGCCATCTCCGGGACAGGGCGTACGCAGTACTTC
NA TRBJ2-7 NA TRBV7-7 CASSRDIGLEQYF TGTGCCAGCAGCCGGGATATAGGGCTCGAGCAGTACTTC
few TRBJ2-1 TRBD2 TRBV19 CASSVSGNSYNEQFF TGTGCCAGTAGTGTGAGCGGGAACTCCTACAATGAGCAGTTCTTC
NA TRBJ2-1 NA TRBV5-6 CASSLYGASSYNEQFF TGTGCCAGCAGCTTATACGGGGCGAGCTCCTACAATGAGCAGTTCTTC
NA TRBJ1-2 NA TRBV15 CATSRDRTDNGYTF TGTGCCACCAGCAGAGATAGGACGGACAATGGCTACACCTTC
many TRBJ1-4 NA TRBV3-1 CASSQNAPGATNEKLFF TGTGCCAGCAGCCAAAATGCCCCCGGAGCAACTAATGAAAAACTGTTTTTT
NA TRBJ2-3 NA TRBV11-1 CASSLNGRSIDTQYF TGTGCCAGCAGCTTAAACGGGAGAAGTATAGATACGCAGTATTTT
few TRBJ1-1 TRBD1 TRBV5-1 CASSLGQGSSRRTEAFF TGCGCCAGCAGCTTGGGACAGGGCTCGAGTCGTCGCACTGAAGCTTTCTTT
many TRBJ2-7 NA TRBV12-3/TRBV12-4 CASSSDSYEQYF TGTGCCAGCAGTTCCGACTCCTACGAGCAGTACTTC
NA TRBJ2-5 NA TRBV4-3 CASSRLGGLGETQYF TGCGCCAGCAGCCGACTAGGGGGGCTAGGAGAGACCCAGTACTTC
few TRBJ1-5 NA TRBV12-3/TRBV12-4 CASSFLRNQPQHF TGTGCCAGCAGTTTCCTTCGCAATCAGCCCCAGCATTTT
NA TRBJ2-1 TRBD2 TRBV10-3 CAISDLAGLVNNEQFF TGTGCCATCAGTGACCTAGCGGGATTAGTGAACAATGAGCAGTTCTTC
NA TRBJ1-2 TRBD1 TRBV5-1 CASSAAGTGHYGYTF TGCGCCAGCAGCGCCGCCGGGACAGGTCACTATGGCTACACCTTC
NA TRBJ2-7 NA TRBV28 CASSMRHGQTSYEQYF TGTGCCAGCAGTATGCGACATGGACAGACTTCCTACGAGCAGTACTTC
many TRBJ1-5 NA TRBV28 CASSLFRGSNQPQHF TGTGCCAGCAGTTTGTTTCGGGGCTCCAATCAGCCCCAGCATTTT
once TRBJ2-1 NA TRBV11-2 CASSLVPRSYNEQFF TGTGCCAGCAGCTTAGTCCCTAGGTCCTACAATGAGCAGTTCTTC
NA TRBJ1-5 NA TRBV12-3/TRBV12-4 CASSLAGTGNNQPQHF TGTGCCAGCAGTCTCGCCGGCACAGGGAACAATCAGCCCCAGCATTTT
NA TRBJ2-2 NA TRBV5-1 CASSFRDAGNTGELFF TGCGCCAGCAGCTTCCGGGACGCGGGAAACACCGGGGAGCTGTTTTTT
few TRBJ2-7 TRBD1 TRBV5-1 CASTGTGGHEQYF TGCGCCAGCACCGGGACAGGGGGCCACGAGCAGTACTTC
NA TRBJ2-3 NA TRBV5-1 CASSLEGPGGADTQYF TGCGCCAGCAGCTTGGAGGGCCCTGGTGGTGCAGATACGCAGTATTTT
few TRBJ2-1 NA TRBV5-1 CASSLSFSFLPGNEQFF TGCGCCAGCAGCTTGTCGTTCAGTTTCCTTCCCGGCAATGAGCAGTTCTTC
few TRBJ2-7 TRBD2 TRBV11-2 CASSLGSSGLSYEQYF TGTGCCAGCAGCTTAGGAAGTTCGGGACTATCCTACGAGCAGTACTTC
many TRBJ2-5 NA TRBV29-1 CSANKQETQYF TGCAGCGCAAACAAACAAGAGACCCAGTACTTC
few TRBJ2-1 NA TRBV7-2 CAIHSLTYYNEQFF TGTGCCATTCACAGCCTGACCTACTACAATGAGCAGTTCTTC
NA TRBJ2-1 TRBD1 TRBV27 CASSYDRDPYNEQFF TGTGCCAGCAGTTATGACAGGGACCCCTACAATGAGCAGTTCTTC
few TRBJ2-7 NA TRBV5-5 CASSPTYYEQYF TGTGCCAGCAGCCCTACCTACTACGAGCAGTACTTC
few TRBJ2-3 NA TRBV28 CASSFPGVRTDTQYF TGTGCCAGCAGTTTTCCTGGGGTCCGCACAGATACGCAGTATTTT